The 24 T cell receptor beta chains given below trace back to one sample, sequenced in a study of regulatory T cells in long-lasting Graves disease. As to time point: newly diagnosed GD, antithyroid drugs for less than 3 months. From PBMCs, RNA was extracted and then used to make the TCR library. The TCR beta library used iRepertoire HTBI primers with Arm-PCR amplification of CDR3. TCRdb redid the calling of the multiplex PCR reads with MiXCR, one entry per CDR3 protein. The sample has around 460,000 distinct CDR3 sequences; 14% are singletons. This sample also belongs to another study, concerning T cells in Graves' hyperthyroidism and ophthalmopathy.

Source: peripheral blood mononuclear cells (PBMCs), taken at new diagnosis, from a patient treated with antithyroid drugs. These receptors all stem from a woman aged 50 to 60 with Graves disease.

The V gene is TRBV7-8, the J gene TRBJ2-1, with 8 bases fitting TRBD1. The V segment lost 5 bases and the J segment 7 bases; nucleotides outside the gene matches: 10. The CDR3 totals 15 residues. Germline CDR1 and CDR2: SGHVS and FQNEAQ. CDR3 coding DNA: TGTGCCAGCAGCACACGACAGGGGTGGGGAAATGAGCAGTTCTTC. It translates to CASSTRQGWGNEQFF.

This clonotype appeared a few times. The gene calls are TRBV25-1 and TRBJ1-3, with D tentatively TRBD1 (5 bases). The length of the CDR3 is 17 residues. With 5 bases removed from V and 4 bases from J, the gap between germline ends came to 21 bases. The germline V gene has CDR1 MGHDK and CDR2 SYGVNS. CDR3 coding DNA: TGTGCCAGCAGTAGGTATGACAGACTTGGTCCAGGAAACACCATATATTTT. This codes for CASSRYDRLGPGNTIYF.

With respect to this clonotype: A read error may explain this, as a much larger clone is one base away. The rearrangement uses TRBV11-2 and TRBJ2-1, with TRBD1 as a possible D gene (6 bases). The CDR3 consists of 14 residues. Germline V gene sequence: CDR1 SGHAT, CDR2 FQNNGV. V was pared by 5 bases and J by 8 bases, with 16 bases between. CDR3 loop: CASSRNRVKDEQFF. The DNA of the CDR3 is TGTGCCAGCAGCCGGAACAGGGTTAAGGATGAGCAGTTCTTC. Complete variable domain (other parts from reference TRBV11-2 and TRBJ2-1): EAGVAQSPRYKIIEKRQSVAFWCNPISGHATLYWYQQILGQGPKLLIQFQNNGVVDDSQLPKDRFSAERLKGVDSTLKIQPAKLEDSAVYLCASSRNRVKDEQFFGPGTRLTVL.

This clonotype turned up a few times. This chain connects TRBV28 to TRBJ2-7, with TRBD2 matching over 9 bases. The junction had 11 bases not matched to a gene; V was cut back by 5 bases and J by 3 bases. The CDR3 has 16 residues. Germline V CDR1 and CDR2: MDHEN, SYDVKM. The CDR3 sequence is CASSISIAGALYEQYF. The CDR3 coding sequence is TGTGCCAGCAGTATCTCCATAGCGGGAGCACTCTACGAGCAGTACTTC.

This chain links TRBV19 with TRBJ1-5; unclear D gene. Germline CDR1 and CDR2: LNHDA and SQIVND (reference sequence). The CDR3 contains 16 residues. Trimming shortened V by 3 bases and J by 0 bases, and 12 bases separated the two germline ends. This CDR3 is CASSILLGNSNQPQHF. The DNA for the CDR3 is TGTGCCAGTAGTATTTTGTTGGGCAATAGCAATCAGCCCCAGCATTTT. The full variable domain, rest sourced from reference TRBV19 and TRBJ1-5, is DGGITQSPKYLFRKEGQNVTLSCEQNLNHDAMYWYRQDPGQGLRLIYYSQIVNDFQKGDIAEGYSVSREKKESFPLTVTSAQKNPTAFYLCASSILLGNSNQPQHFGDGTRLSIL.

This clonotype was picked up many times. This chain links TRBV30 with TRBJ2-2; 7 nucleotides line up with TRBD1. With 4 bases clipped from V and 0 bases from J, the junction kept 5 bases outside the gene matches. The CDR3 spans 15 residues. Per the germline V gene, CDR1 is GTSNPN and CDR2 is SVGIG (reference sequence). The CDR3 DNA sequence: TGTGCCTGGACAGGGGGTGACACGAACACCGGGGAGCTGTTTTTT. It translates to CAWTGGDTNTGELFF.

Only a few counts were recorded for this clonotype. This chain joins TRBV19 and TRBJ1-6; D not resolved. Trimming took 5 bases from V and 1 from J, leaving 6 bases between them. The CDR3 spans 14 residues. Looked up from germline, CDR1 is LNHDA and CDR2 is SQIVND (reference sequence). Here the CDR3 DNA reads TGTGCCAGTAGTCACAGTTCCTATAATTCACCCCTCCACTTT. Protein: CASSHSSYNSPLHF.

This clonotype came up many times. The chain recombines TRBV7-2 with TRBJ2-3, with D perhaps TRBD2 (6 bases). The germline V gene has CDR1 SGHTA and CDR2 FQGNSA. CDR3 length equals 15 residues. The V and J ends lost 2 bases and 4 bases respectively, with 13 bases between them. CDR3 bases: TGTGCCAGCAGCTTATCGCCTAGCGAGGCAGATACGCAGTATTTT. It yields the protein CASSLSPSEADTQYF.

The V call is TRBV2, the J call TRBJ2-7, with TRBD2 identical over 9 bases. V lost 7 bases to trimming and J lost 2 bases; unmatched junction nucleotides: 6. This CDR3 spans 14 amino acids. Per the germline V gene, CDR1 is SNHLY and CDR2 is FYNNEI. CDR3 in amino acids: CASNLAGRTYEQYF. The CDR3 DNA reads as TGTGCCAGCAACCTAGCGGGACGGACCTACGAGCAGTACTTC.

This clonotype appeared many times. As DNA, the CDR3 is TGTGCCAGCAGTTTATTGGGCGGGAGCGAATCCTACGAGCAGTACTTC. Protein: CASSLLGGSESYEQYF. The chain links TRBV27 to TRBJ2-7; 7 bases are a match to TRBD2. J gave up 1 base and V 1 base, and 7 bases lay outside the gene matches. The CDR3 covers 16 residues. Germline values: CDR1 MNHEY, CDR2 SMNVEV (reference sequence).

In its sample, this clonotype was seen many times. The chain employs TRBV3-1 and TRBJ2-3; 10 nucleotides line up with TRBD2. CDR1 LGHDT and CDR2 YNNKEL come from the germline V gene (reference sequence). The V gene end was trimmed by 4 bases and the J gene end by 5 bases; junction bases not matched to a gene: 18. The CDR3 runs to 19 residues. The CDR3 sequence: CASSLQPLSLAGVGDTQYF. DNA for the CDR3: TGTGCCAGCAGCCTCCAGCCCCTTTCCCTAGCGGGAGTAGGAGATACGCAGTATTTT.

Regarding this clonotype: Possible read error: a much larger clone is one base away. The chain employs TRBV5-5 and TRBJ2-7, with TRBD1 as a possible D gene (6 bases). With 4 bases removed from V and 7 bases from J, the gap between germline ends came to 21 bases. Germline V gene lookup returns CDR1 SGHKS and CDR2 YYEKEE (reference sequence). This CDR3 contains 15 residues. The CDR3 reads CASSDRDTSFDEQYF. The CDR3 DNA is TGTGCCAGCAGCGACCGGGACACGTCTTTCGATGAGCAGTACTTC.

V usage is TRBV3-1 and J usage is TRBJ1-4; D is perhaps TRBD1 (5 bases). Deletions cut 1 base from V and 8 bases from J, with 17 bases between. CDR1 is LGHDT and CDR2 is YNNKEL in the germline V gene (reference sequence). This CDR3 has 16 residues. CDR3 bases: TGTGCCAGCAGCCAAGTTTCCGGGGGGGTTGGCGAAAAACTGTTTTTT. This gives the protein CASSQVSGGVGEKLFF.

This clonotype was recorded at least ten times. This chain joins TRBV12-3 or TRBV12-4 and TRBJ2-7; 7 bases agree with TRBD2. This CDR3 is 14 amino acids long. V lost 5 bases to trimming and J lost 4 bases; unmatched junction nucleotides: 8. The CDR3 bases are TGTGCCAGCAGTGGGAGGGGAGGGTGGTACGAGCAGTACTTC. Translated, it gives CASSGRGGWYEQYF.

The chain has TRBV7-2 and TRBJ2-7; 12 nucleotides align to TRBD2. CDR1 SGHTA and CDR2 FQGNSA come from the germline V gene. CDR3 size: 16 residues. The V gene end was trimmed by 4 bases and the J gene end by 3 bases; junction bases not matched to a gene: 7. CDR3 nucleotides: TGTGCCAGCAGCTCACAAACACTAGCGGGAGGCTACGAGCAGTACTTC. It is translated as CASSSQTLAGGYEQYF.

This clonotype was counted many times. The chain links TRBV28 to TRBJ2-7, with TRBD2 matching 8 bases. V shed 6 bases and J 6 bases; nucleotides not matched to a gene: 7. This CDR3 has 13 residues. Germline CDR1 reads MDHEN; CDR2 reads SYDVKM. CDR3 loop: CASSSPGGSEQYF. The CDR3 DNA sequence: TGTGCCAGCAGCTCACCGGGAGGGAGCGAGCAGTACTTC.

V usage is TRBV30 and J usage is TRBJ2-2, with D tentatively TRBD2 (6 bases). CDR3 length equals 17 residues. Trimming removed 4 bases at V and 0 bases at J, with 18 bases between. From germline, CDR1 is GTSNPN and CDR2 SVGIG (reference sequence). CDR3 sequence (DNA): TGTGCCTGGAATGGTTTCGGGAGACACGCGAACACCGGGGAGCTGTTTTTT. Translation gives CAWNGFGRHANTGELFF. Combining the CDR3 with reference TRBV30 and TRBJ2-2 gives the whole variable domain SQTIHQWPATLVQPVGSPLSLECTVEGTSNPNLYWYRQAAGRGLQLLFYSVGIGQISSEVPQNLSASRPQDRQFILSSKKLLLSDSGFYLCAWNGFGRHANTGELFFGEGSRLTVL.

On this clonotype itself: A much larger clonotype is one base distant, so this may be a read error. The chain joins TRBV12-3 or TRBV12-4 to TRBJ1-5; perhaps TRBD1 as D (5 bases). The CDR3 is 17 amino acids. V lost 7 bases and J lost 2, with 21 bases in between. In nucleotides, the CDR3 is TGTGCCAGCATTAAGACTGGGGCACCCACTGGCAATCAGCCCCAGCATTTT. This codes for CASIKTGAPTGNQPQHF.

This clonotype came up a few times. This chain links TRBV28 with TRBJ1-3; 7 bases map to TRBD1. The CDR3 is 15 amino acids. After removal of 6 bases from V and 0 bases from J, the junction contained 5 bases not matched to a gene. Looked up from germline, CDR1 is MDHEN and CDR2 is SYDVKM. CDR3 residues: CASSLGGSSGNTIYF. CDR3 nucleotides: TGTGCCAGCAGCTTAGGGGGCAGCTCTGGAAACACCATATATTTT.

J is TRBJ2-1 and V is TRBV4-1; 9 bases match TRBD2. Germline trimming cut 3 bases from V and 8 bases from J; bases unmatched to any gene: 17. From germline, CDR1 is MGHRA and CDR2 YSYEKL. This CDR3 has 18 amino acids. CDR3 residues: CASSQLRRSGRTGDEQFF. CDR3 in DNA: TGCGCCAGCAGCCAGCTACGCAGGAGCGGGAGGACGGGCGATGAGCAGTTCTTC.

This clonotype has a count of ten or more. The chain uses TRBV28 and TRBJ2-1; 8 bases line up with TRBD2. The CDR3 extends over 17 amino acids. The trim removed 1 base at V and 4 bases at J, leaving 9 bases unmatched. Germline assignment: CDR1 MDHEN and CDR2 SYDVKM. CDR3 DNA: TGTGCCAGCAGTTTATCCGAGTTTAGCGGGGCATACAATGAGCAGTTCTTC. It yields the protein CASSLSEFSGAYNEQFF.

The chain recombines TRBV4-2 with TRBJ2-7; a possible D gene is TRBD2 (6 bases). Between the trimmed V and J ends, which lost 1 base and 1 base, there was a span of 20 bases. Germline CDR1 is LGHNA and CDR2 is YNFKEQ. This CDR3 is built from 18 residues. The CDR3 region has the DNA TGTGCCAGCAGCCAAGTCTTTTATGAGGGAGGAAGGTCCTACGAGCAGTACTTC. Protein product: CASSQVFYEGGRSYEQYF.

About this clonotype: This may be a read error: a much more frequent sequence differs by one nucleotide. This chain connects TRBV30 to TRBJ2-3; 9 bases line up with TRBD1. The CDR3 runs 13 residues. Trimming at V came to 2 bases and at J to 7 bases, leaving 4 bases not matched to a gene. Germline V CDR1 and CDR2: GTSNPN, SVGIG (reference sequence). CDR3 region: CAWSTTGGNTQYF. As DNA, the CDR3 is TGTGCCTGGAGTACGACAGGGGGAAATACGCAGTATTTT.

This clonotype was detected ten times or more. The V call is TRBV5-1, the J call TRBJ2-1; TRBD1 matches at 8 bases. CDR1 is SGHRS and CDR2 is YFSETQ in the germline V gene. The CDR3 has 15 residues. Unmatched junction bases numbered 9, after V lost 3 bases and J lost 7 bases. The CDR3 DNA reads as TGCGCCAGCAGCTCAGGGACAGGAAAGGGGAATGAGCAGTTCTTC. It encodes CASSSGTGKGNEQFF.